This T cell receptor (beta chain) was observed in a study of blood T cell repertoires in COVID-19. Across the whole study: PBMCs, B-cell-depleted T cells, or T cells provided the cDNA or gDNA that made up the material.

During the 2 weeks before they entered the study, exposed participants had met someone with a PCR-confirmed or clinician-diagnosed COVID-19 case. Per germline, CDR1 SGDLS and CDR2 YYNGEE. V shed 3 bases and J 4 bases; nucleotides not matched to a gene: 5. The CDR3 consists of 16 residues. The data were produced by immunoSEQ multiplex PCR, yet TCRdb's version contains in-frame clones alone and is incomplete. The sample lists 270,000 or so clones, approximately 90% occurring once. This receptor was obtained from a man aged 35 to 55 who had been exposed to COVID-19. The rearrangement uses TRBV9 and TRBJ2-6, with 9 positions matching TRBD1. Sequenced material: PBMCs or T cells enriched from blood (not recorded which). The CDR3 is CASSAGQGYGANVLTF. The CDR3 coding sequence is TGTGCCAGCAGCGCTGGACAGGGGTACGGGGCCAACGTCCTGACTTTC.